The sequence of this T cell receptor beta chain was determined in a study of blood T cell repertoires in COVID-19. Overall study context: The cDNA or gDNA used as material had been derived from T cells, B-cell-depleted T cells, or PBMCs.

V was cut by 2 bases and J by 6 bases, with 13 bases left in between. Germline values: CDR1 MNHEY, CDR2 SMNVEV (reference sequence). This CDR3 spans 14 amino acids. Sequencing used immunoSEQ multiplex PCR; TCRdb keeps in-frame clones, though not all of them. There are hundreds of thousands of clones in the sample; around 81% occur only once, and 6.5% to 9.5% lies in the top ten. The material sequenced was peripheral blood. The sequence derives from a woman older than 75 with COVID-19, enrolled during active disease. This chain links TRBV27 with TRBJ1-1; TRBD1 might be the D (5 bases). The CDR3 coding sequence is TGTGCCAGCAGTTTAGGGCGCGACAGCTCTGAAGCTTTCTTT. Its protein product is CASSLGRDSSEAFF.